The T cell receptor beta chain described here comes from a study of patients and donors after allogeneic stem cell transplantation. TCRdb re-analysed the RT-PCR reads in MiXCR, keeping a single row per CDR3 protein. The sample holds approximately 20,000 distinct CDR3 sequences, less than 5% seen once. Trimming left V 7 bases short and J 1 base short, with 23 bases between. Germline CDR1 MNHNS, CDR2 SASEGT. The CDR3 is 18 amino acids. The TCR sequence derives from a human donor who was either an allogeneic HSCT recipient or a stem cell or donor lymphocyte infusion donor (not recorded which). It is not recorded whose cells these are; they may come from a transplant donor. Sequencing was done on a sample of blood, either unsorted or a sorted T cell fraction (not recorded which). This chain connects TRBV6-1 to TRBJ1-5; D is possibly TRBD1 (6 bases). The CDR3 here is CASTRGGLLPDSNQPQHF. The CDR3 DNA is TGTGCCAGCACCCGGGGGGGGCTACTGCCCGACAGCAATCAGCCCCAGCATTTT.